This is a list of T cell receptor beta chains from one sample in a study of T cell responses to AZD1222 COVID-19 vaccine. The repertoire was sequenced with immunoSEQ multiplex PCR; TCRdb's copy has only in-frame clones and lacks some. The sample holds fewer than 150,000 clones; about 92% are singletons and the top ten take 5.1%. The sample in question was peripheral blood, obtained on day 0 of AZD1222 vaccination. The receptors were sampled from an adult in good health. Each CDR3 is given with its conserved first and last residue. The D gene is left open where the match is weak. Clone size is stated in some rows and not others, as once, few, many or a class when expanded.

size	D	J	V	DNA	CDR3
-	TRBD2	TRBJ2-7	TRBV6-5	TGTGCCAGCAGTTGGACTAGCCTCCCCGCCGAGCAGTACTTC	CASSWTSLPAEQYF
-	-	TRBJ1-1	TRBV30	TGTGCCTGGAGAGGGACCCCCCTCAGAGCAGCTTTCTTT	CAWRGTPLRAAFF
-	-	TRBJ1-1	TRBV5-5	TGTGCCAGCAGCTCGAGAGGAACTGAAGCTTTCTTT	CASSSRGTEAFF
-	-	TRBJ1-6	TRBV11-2	TGTGCCAGCAGCTTTGAGGATACGTATTCACCCCTCCACTTT	CASSFEDTYSPLHF
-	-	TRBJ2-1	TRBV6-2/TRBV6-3	TGTGCCAGCAGTTACAGGTTTGGGTCCAATGAGCAGTTCTTC	CASSYRFGSNEQFF
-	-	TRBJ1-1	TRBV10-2	TGCGCCAGCAGTGATGCAGGCTCGAACACTGAAGCTTTCTTT	CASSDAGSNTEAFF
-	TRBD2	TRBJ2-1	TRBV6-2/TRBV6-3	TGTGCCAGCAGTCGCCGGACAGGGAGAACTAGCGGGGGGTCCTACAATGAGCAGTTCTTC	CASSRRTGRTSGGSYNEQFF
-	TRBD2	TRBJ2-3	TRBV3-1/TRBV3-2	TGTGCCAGCAGCCGGACTAGCGGGGGCACAGATACGCAGTATTTT	CASSRTSGGTDTQYF
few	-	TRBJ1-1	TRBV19	TGTGCCAGTAGTCCTGATCCTTCGGGCACTGAAGCTTTCTTT	CASSPDPSGTEAFF
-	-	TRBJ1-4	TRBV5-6	TGTGCCAGCAGCTTGATGGGGGCGGGAGGAGAAAAACTGTTTTTT	CASSLMGAGGEKLFF
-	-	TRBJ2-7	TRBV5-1	TGCGCCAGCAGCTTGGGTTTGGCGGGGCCCTCAAGGGAGCAGTACTTC	CASSLGLAGPSREQYF